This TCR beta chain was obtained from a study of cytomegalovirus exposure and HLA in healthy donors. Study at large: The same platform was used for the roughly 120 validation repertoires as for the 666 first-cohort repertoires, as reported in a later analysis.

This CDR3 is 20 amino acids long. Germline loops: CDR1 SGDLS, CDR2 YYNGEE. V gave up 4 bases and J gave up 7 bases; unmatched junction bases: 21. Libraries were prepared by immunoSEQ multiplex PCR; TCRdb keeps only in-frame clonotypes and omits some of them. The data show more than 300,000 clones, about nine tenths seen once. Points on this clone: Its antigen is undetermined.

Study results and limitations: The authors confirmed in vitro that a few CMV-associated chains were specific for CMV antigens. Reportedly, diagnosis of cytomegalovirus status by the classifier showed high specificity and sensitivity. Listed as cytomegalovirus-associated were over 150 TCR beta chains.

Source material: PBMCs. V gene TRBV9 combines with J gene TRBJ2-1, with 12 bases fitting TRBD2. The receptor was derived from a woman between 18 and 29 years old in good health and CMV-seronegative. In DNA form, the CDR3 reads TGTGCCAGCAGCACACGATTCCTACTAGCGGGAGGCCCTGTGGGGAATGAGCAGTTCTTC. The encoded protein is CASSTRFLLAGGPVGNEQFF.